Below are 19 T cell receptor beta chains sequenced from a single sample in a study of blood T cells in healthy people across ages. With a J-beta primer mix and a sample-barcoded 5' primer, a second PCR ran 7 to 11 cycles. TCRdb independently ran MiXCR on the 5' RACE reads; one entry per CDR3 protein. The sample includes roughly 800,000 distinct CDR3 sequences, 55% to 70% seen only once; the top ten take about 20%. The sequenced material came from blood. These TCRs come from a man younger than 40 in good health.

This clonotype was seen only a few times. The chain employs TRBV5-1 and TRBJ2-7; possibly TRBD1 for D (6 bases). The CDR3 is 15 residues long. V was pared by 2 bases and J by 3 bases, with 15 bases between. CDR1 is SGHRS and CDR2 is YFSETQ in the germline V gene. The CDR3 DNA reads TGCGCCAGCAGCTTACAGGGAGAGACCGGCTACGAGCAGTACTTC. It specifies CASSLQGETGYEQYF.

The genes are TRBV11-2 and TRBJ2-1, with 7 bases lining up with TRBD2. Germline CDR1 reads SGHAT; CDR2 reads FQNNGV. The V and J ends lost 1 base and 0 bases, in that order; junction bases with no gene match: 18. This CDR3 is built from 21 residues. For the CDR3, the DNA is TGTGCCAGCAGCTTAGTCGGGGTAGCTAGCGGAACTTATAGCTCCTACAATGAGCAGTTCTTC. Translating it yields CASSLVGVASGTYSSYNEQFF.

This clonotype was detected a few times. CDR3 bases: TGTGCCATCAGTATCGACAGCAATGAGCAGTTCTTC. It codes for CAISIDSNEQFF. The V and J genes are TRBV10-3 and TRBJ2-1; possible D gene TRBD1, 5 bases. The V gene's germline CDR1 is ENHRY and CDR2 SYGVKD. V was pared by 5 bases and J by 6 bases, with 8 bases between. The CDR3 sequence is 12 residues long.

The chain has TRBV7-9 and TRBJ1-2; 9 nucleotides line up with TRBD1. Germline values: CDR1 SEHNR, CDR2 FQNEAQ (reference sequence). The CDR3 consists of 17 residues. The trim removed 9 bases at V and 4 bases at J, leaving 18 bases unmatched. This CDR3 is CASLALTGGEWFYGYTF. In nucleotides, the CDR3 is TGTGCCAGTTTGGCCCTAACAGGGGGCGAGTGGTTCTATGGCTACACCTTC.

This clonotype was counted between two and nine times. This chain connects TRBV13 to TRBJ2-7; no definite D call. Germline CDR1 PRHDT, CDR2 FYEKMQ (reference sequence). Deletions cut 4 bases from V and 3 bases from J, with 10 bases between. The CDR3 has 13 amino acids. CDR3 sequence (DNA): TGTGCCAGCAGCTCCGAAATGAACTACGAGCAGTACTTC. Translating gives CASSSEMNYEQYF.

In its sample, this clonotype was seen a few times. Written as DNA, the CDR3 is TGTGCCAGCACAGGAGACAGCGGCACAGATACGCAGTATTTT. Encoded protein: CASTGDSGTDTQYF. The chain recombines TRBV7-2 with TRBJ2-3; tentatively, D is TRBD1 (5 bases). The V gene's germline CDR1 is SGHTA and CDR2 FQGNSA. Trimming pared 7 bases from V and 1 base from J, leaving 12 bases between. CDR3 length equals 14 residues.

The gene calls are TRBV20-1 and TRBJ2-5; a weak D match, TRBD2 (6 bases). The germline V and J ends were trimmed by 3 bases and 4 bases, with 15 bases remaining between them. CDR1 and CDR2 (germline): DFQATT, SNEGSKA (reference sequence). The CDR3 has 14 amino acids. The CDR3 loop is CSASPPGVVETQYF. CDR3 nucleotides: TGCAGTGCTAGTCCTCCGGGAGTGGTAGAGACCCAGTACTTC.

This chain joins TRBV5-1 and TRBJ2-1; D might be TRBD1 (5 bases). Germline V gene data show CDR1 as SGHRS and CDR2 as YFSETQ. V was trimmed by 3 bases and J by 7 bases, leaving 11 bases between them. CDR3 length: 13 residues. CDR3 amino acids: CASSYDSWNEQFF. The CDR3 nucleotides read TGCGCCAGCAGCTACGACAGTTGGAATGAGCAGTTCTTC.

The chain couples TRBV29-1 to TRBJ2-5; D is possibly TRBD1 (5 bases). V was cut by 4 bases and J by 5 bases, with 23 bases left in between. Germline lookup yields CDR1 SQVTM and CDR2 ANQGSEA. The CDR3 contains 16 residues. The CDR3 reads CSVVNPWTPTRETQYF. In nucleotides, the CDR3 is TGCAGCGTTGTAAATCCCTGGACACCCACCCGCGAGACCCAGTACTTC.

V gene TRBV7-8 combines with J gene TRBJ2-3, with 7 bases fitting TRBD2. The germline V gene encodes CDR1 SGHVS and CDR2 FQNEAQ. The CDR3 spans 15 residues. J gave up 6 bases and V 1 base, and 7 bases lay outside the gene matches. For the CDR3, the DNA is TGTGCCAGCAGCTTAGGCGGGGGTCTCTCCGATACGCAGTATTTT. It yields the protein CASSLGGGLSDTQYF.

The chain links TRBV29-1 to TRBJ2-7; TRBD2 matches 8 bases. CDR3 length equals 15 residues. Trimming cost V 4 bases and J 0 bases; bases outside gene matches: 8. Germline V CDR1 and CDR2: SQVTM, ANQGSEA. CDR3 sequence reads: CSVVPSSGHSYEQYF. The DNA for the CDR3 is TGCAGCGTTGTGCCCTCTAGCGGGCACTCCTACGAGCAGTACTTC.

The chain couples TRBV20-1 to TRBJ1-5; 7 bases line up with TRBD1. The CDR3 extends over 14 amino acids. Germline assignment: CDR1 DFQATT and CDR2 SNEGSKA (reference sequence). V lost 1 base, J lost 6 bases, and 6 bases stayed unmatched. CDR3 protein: CSARVGSGGQPQHF. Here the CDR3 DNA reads TGCAGTGCTAGAGTGGGGTCAGGGGGTCAGCCCCAGCATTTT.

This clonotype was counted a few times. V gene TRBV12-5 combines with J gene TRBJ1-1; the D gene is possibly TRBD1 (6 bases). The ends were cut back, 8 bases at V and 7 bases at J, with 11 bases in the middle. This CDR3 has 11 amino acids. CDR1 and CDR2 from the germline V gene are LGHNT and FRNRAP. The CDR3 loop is CASSGQIEAFF. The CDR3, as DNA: TGTGCTAGTTCAGGACAGATTGAAGCTTTCTTT.

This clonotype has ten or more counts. CDR3 nucleotides: TGTGCCATCAGTGTGGGGACAGGGGACACTGAAGCTTTCTTT. Translated, it gives CAISVGTGDTEAFF. The V call is TRBV10-3, the J call TRBJ1-1, with TRBD1 identical over 10 bases. After removal of 4 bases from V and 3 bases from J, the junction contained 2 bases not matched to a gene. The CDR3 sequence is 14 residues long. Germline V gives CDR1 ENHRY, CDR2 SYGVKD.

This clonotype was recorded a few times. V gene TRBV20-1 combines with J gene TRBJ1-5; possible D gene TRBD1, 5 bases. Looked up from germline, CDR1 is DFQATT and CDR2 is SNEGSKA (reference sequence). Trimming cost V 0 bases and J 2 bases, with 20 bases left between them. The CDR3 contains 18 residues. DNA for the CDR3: TGCAGTGCTAGAGATGGGACCCGTGTACACCTCGGCAATCAGCCCCAGCATTTT. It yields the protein CSARDGTRVHLGNQPQHF.

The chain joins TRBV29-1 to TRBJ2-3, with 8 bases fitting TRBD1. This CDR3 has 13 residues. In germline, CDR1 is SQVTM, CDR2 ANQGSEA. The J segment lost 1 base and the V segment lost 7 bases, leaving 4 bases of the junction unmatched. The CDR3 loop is CSGGQGRTDTQYF. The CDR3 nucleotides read TGCAGCGGCGGACAGGGTCGCACAGATACGCAGTATTTT.

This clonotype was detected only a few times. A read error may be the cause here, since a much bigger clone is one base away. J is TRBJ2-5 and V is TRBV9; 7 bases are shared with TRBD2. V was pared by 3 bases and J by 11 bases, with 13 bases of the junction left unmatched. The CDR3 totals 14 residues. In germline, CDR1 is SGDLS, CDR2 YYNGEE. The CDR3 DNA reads TGTGCCAGCAGCGATGGGGCGGGAGTTAATGAGCAGTACTTC. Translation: CASSDGAGVNEQYF.

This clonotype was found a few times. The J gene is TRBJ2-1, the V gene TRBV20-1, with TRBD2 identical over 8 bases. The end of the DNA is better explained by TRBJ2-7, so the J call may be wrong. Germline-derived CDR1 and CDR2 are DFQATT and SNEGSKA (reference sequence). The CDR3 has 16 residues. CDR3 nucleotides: TGCAGTGCTAGCGGGAGGGCCTCTGGCTCCTACAATGAGCAGTACTTC. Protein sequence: CSASGRASGSYNEQYF.

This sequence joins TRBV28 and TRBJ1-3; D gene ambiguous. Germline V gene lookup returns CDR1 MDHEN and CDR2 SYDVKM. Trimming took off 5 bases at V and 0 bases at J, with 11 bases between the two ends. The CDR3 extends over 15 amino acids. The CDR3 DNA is TGTGCCAGCAGTCTCAGTAGAAGCTCTGGAAACACCATATATTTT. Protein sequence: CASSLSRSSGNTIYF.